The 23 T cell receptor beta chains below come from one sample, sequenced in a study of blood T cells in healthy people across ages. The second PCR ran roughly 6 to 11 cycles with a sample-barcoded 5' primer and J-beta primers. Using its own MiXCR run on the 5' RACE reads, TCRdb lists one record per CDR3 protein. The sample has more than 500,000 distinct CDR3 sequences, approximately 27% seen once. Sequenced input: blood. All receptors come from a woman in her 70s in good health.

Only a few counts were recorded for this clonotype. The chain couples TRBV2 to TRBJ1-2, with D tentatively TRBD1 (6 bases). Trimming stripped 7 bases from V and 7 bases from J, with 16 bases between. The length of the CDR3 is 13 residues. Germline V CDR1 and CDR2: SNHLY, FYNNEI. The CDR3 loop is CASMTGQRLGYTF. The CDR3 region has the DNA TGTGCCAGCATGACGGGACAAAGGCTTGGCTACACCTTC. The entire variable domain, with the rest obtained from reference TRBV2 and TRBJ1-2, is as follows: EPEVTQTPSHQVTQMGQEVILRCVPISNHLYFYWYRQILGQKVEFLVSFYNNEISEKSEIFDDQFSVERPDGSNFTLKIRSTKLEDSAMYFCASMTGQRLGYTFGSGTRLTVV.

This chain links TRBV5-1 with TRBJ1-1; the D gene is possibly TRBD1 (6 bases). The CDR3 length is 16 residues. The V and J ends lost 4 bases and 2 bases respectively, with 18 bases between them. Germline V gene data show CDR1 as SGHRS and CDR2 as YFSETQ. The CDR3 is CASSSLPGGLNTEAFF. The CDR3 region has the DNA TGCGCCAGCAGCAGTTTGCCGGGGGGGCTCAACACTGAAGCTTTCTTT.

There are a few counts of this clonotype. CDR3 coding DNA: TGTGCCAGCAGCTTAACACCGGGGTCTGGAAACACCATATATTTT. This sequence encodes CASSLTPGSGNTIYF. The chain recombines TRBV7-2 with TRBJ1-3; D uncertain. The CDR3 covers 15 residues. Per germline, CDR1 SGHTA and CDR2 FQGNSA. Trimming shortened V by 2 bases and J by 1 base, and 9 bases separated the two germline ends.

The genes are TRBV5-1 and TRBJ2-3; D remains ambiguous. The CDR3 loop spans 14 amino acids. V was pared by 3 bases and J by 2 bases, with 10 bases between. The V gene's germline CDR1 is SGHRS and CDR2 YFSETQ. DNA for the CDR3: TGCGCCAGCAGCTCGGATACACCCACAGATACGCAGTATTTT. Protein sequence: CASSSDTPTDTQYF.

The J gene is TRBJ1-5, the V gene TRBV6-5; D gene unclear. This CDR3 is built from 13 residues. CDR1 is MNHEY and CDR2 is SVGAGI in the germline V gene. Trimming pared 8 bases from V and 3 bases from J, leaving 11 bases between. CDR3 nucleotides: TGTGCCAGCGGCCTCACCCTCAATCAGCCCCAGCATTTT. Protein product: CASGLTLNQPQHF.

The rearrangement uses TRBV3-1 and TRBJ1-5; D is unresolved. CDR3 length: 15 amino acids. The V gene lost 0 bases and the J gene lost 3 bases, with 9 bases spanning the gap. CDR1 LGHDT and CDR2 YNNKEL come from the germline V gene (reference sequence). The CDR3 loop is CASSQDPGDNQPQHF. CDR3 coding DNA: TGTGCCAGCAGCCAAGATCCGGGAGACAATCAGCCCCAGCATTTT.

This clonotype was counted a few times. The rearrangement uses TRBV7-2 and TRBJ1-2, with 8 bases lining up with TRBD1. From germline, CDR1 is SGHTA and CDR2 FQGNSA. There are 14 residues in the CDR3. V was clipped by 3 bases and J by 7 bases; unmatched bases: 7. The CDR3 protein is CASSFGQGRIGYTF. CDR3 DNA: TGTGCCAGCAGCTTTGGACAGGGAAGGATTGGCTACACCTTC.

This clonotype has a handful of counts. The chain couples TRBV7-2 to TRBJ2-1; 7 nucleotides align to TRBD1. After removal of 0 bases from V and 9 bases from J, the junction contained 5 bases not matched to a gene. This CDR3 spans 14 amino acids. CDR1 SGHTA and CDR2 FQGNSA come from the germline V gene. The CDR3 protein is CASSLATGISEQFF. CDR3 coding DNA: TGTGCCAGCAGCTTAGCGACAGGGATTTCTGAGCAGTTCTTC.

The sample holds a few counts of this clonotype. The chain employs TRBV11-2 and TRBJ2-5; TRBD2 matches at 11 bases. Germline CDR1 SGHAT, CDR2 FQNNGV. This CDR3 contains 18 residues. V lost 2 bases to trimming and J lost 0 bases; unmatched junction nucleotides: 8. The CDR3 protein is CASSLRPSGGPYQETQYF. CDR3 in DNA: TGTGCCAGCAGCTTACGTCCTAGCGGGGGGCCTTACCAAGAGACCCAGTACTTC.

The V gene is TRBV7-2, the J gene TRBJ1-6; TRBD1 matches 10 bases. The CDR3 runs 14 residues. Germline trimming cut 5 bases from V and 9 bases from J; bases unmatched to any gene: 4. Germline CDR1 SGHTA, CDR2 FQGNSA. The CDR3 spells CASSRTGGVSPLHF. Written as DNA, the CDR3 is TGTGCCAGCAGCCGGACAGGGGGGGTTTCACCCCTCCACTTT.

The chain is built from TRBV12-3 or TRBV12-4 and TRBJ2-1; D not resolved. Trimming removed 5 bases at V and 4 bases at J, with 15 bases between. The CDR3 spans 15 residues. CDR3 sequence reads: CASSPTRSVYNEQFF. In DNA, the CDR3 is TGTGCCAGCAGTCCCACCAGGTCGGTTTACAATGAGCAGTTCTTC.

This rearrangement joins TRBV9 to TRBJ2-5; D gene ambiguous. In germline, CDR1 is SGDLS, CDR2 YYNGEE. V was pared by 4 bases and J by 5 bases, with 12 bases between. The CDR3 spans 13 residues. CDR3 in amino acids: CASSTTFGETQYF. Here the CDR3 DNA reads TGTGCCAGCAGCACGACGTTCGGGGAGACCCAGTACTTC.

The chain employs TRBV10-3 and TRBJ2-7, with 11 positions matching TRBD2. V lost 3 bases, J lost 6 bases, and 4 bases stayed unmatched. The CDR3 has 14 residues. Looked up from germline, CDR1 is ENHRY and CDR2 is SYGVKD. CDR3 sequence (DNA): TGTGCCATCAGTGATGGGACTAGCGGAGGCGAGCAGTACTTC. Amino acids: CAISDGTSGGEQYF.

CDR3 sequence (DNA): TGTGCCAGCAGTCCGGGGGGGCCAGGGGCGAGTGTGGAGTATTTT. Residues: CASSPGGPGASVEYF. This chain joins TRBV6-6 and TRBJ2-3; TRBD2 agrees at 8 bases. Germline loops: CDR1 MNHNY, CDR2 SVGAGI (reference sequence). The V segment lost 5 bases and the J segment 13 bases; nucleotides outside the gene matches: 17. The CDR3 spans 15 residues.

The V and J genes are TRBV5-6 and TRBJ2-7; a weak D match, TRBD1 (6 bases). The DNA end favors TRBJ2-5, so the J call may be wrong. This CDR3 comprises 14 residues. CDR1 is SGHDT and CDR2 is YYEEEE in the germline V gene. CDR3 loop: CASSLGQGMVTQYF. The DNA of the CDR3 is TGTGCCAGCAGCTTGGGGCAGGGGATGGTGACCCAGTACTTC.

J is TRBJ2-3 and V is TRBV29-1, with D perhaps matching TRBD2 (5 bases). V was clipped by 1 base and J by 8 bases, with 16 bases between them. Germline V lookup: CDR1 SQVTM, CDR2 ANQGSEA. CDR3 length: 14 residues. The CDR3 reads CSVEAASLKSTQYF. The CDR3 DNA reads TGCAGCGTTGAAGCGGCTAGCCTAAAATCTACGCAGTATTTT.

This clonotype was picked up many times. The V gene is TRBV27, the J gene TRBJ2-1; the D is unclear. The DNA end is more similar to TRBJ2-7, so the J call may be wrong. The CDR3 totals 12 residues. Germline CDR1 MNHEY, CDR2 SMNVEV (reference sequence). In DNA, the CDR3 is TGTGCCAGCAGTCCGAAGGGCTACGAGCAGTACTTC. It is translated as CASSPKGYEQYF.

The CDR3 spells CASSIRTGNGYTF. The CDR3, as DNA: TGTGCCAGTAGTATAAGGACAGGAAACGGCTACACCTTC. The J gene is TRBJ1-2, the V gene TRBV19; TRBD1 matches 7 bases. CDR1 and CDR2 (germline): LNHDA, SQIVND (reference sequence). This CDR3 has 13 amino acids. J lost 8 bases, V lost 2 bases, and 5 bases had no gene match.

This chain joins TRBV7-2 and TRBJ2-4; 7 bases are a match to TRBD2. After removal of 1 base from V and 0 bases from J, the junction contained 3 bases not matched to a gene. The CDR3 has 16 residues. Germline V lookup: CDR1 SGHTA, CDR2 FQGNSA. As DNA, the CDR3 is TGTGCCAGCAGCTTAGACGGGGGGTTAGCCAAAAACATTCAGTACTTC. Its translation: CASSLDGGLAKNIQYF.

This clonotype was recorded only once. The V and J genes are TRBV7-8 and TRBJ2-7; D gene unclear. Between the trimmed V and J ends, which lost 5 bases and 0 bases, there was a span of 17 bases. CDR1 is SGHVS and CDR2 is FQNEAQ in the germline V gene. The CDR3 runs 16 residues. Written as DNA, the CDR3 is TGTGCCAGCAGCCCAGAGGCGGCAACGGGCTCCTACGAGCAGTACTTC. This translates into CASSPEAATGSYEQYF.

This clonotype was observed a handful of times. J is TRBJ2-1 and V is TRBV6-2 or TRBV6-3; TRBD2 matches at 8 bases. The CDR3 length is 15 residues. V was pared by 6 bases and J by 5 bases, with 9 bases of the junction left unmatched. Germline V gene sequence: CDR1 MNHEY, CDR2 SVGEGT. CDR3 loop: CASSPGGGRNNEQFF. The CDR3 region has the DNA TGTGCCAGCAGCCCCGGGGGGGGTCGGAACAATGAGCAGTTCTTC.

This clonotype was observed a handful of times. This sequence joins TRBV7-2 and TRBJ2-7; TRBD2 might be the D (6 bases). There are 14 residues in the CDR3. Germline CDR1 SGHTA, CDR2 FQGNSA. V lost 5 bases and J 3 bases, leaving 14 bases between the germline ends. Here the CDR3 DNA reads TGTGCCAGCAGCGCAGTTTCGGGAGTCTACGAGCAGTACTTC. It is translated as CASSAVSGVYEQYF.

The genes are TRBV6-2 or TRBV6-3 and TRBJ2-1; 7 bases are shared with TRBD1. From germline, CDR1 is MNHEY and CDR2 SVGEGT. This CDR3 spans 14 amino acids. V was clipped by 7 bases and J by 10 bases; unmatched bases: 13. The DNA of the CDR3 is TGTGCCAGCAACATGGACAGGCCTGTGCGAGAGCAGTTCTTC. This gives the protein CASNMDRPVREQFF.